Described below is a single T cell receptor beta chain sequence and its context. This specimen comes from a study of control samples from healthy donors and cancer patients. The CDR3 is 18 amino acids. V lost 4 bases, J lost 0 bases, and 21 bases lay in between. In germline, CDR1 is MNHNS, CDR2 SASEGT. Only in-frame clones appear in the TCRdb table, and some are missing; sequencing was by immunoSEQ multiplex PCR. The sample lists about 79,000 clones; under 95% were seen once. The chain uses TRBV6-1 and TRBJ1-2, with D tentatively TRBD1 (6 bases). The receptor was derived from a middle-aged woman with lung cancer. Sequenced: PBMCs. This chain's CDR3 is CASSGRGEVEGTNYGYTF. Here the CDR3 DNA reads TGTGCCAGCAGTGGTAGGGGGGAGGTGGAAGGAACTAACTATGGCTACACCTTC.